These T cell receptor beta chains were read from a single sample in a study of blood T cell repertoires in COVID-19. Clones were sequenced by immunoSEQ multiplex PCR, and TCRdb holds only the in-frame ones, with some missing. This table holds about 87,000 clones, more than 85% found once. The sequenced sample consisted of peripheral blood. The receptors derive from a man between 40 and 49 years old with acute or convalescent COVID-19. The CDR3 runs from the conserved cysteine through the conserved F or W. Each record gives: D gene, J gene, clone size, V gene, CDR3 DNA, CDR3 protein. The D gene is left open where the match is weak. Some rows have no size entry. The others give once, few or many, or a class for an expanded clone.

NA,TRBJ2-1,NA,TRBV29-1,TGCAGCGGAGGGGGTCGGTTCGACAATGAGCAGTTCTTC,CSGGGRFDNEQFF
NA,TRBJ2-7,NA,TRBV19,TGTGCCAGTAGTACACGCCGCTCTCAGGGCCAGTCCTACGAGCAGTACTTC,CASSTRRSQGQSYEQYF
TRBD1,TRBJ1-5,NA,TRBV30,TGTGCCTGGAGTGGAACAGGGGGCAATCAGCCCCAGCATTTT,CAWSGTGGNQPQHF
NA,TRBJ2-3,NA,TRBV30,TGTGCCTGGAGCCATAGCACAGATACGCAGTATTTT,CAWSHSTDTQYF
NA,TRBJ2-3,NA,TRBV3-1/TRBV3-2,TGTGCCAGCAGCCAAGAGGTGAGGAACACAGATACGCAGTATTTT,CASSQEVRNTDTQYF
NA,TRBJ1-2,few,TRBV11-2,TGTGCCAGCAGCTTAGACCGGCAGACACATGGCTACACCTTC,CASSLDRQTHGYTF
NA,TRBJ2-5,once,TRBV5-4,TGTGCCAGCAGCTTGGGGCGGTTTTCCCAAGAGACCCAGTACTTC,CASSLGRFSQETQYF
NA,TRBJ1-4,NA,TRBV6-5,TGTGCCAGCAGGAAAAGGGACACCTGGGGTGAAAAACTGTTTTTT,CASRKRDTWGEKLFF
NA,TRBJ2-2,NA,TRBV30,TGTGCCTGGAGTTTCCACTTGAACACCGGGGAGCTGTTTTTT,CAWSFHLNTGELFF
TRBD1,TRBJ2-5,NA,TRBV12-5,TGTGCTAGTGGTTTGGTACTTGGCGCAGGGGGAGAGACCCAGTACTTC,CASGLVLGAGGETQYF
NA,TRBJ1-1,NA,TRBV29-1,TGCAGCGTTGTTGATCTGCCAGGAGCTTTCTTT,CSVVDLPGAFF
TRBD1,TRBJ2-7,NA,TRBV2,TGTGCCAGCAGGGGGGACAGCTACGAGCAGTACTTC,CASRGDSYEQYF
TRBD1,TRBJ1-2,NA,TRBV9,TGTGCCAGCAGGAAGACAGGGGCTAACTATGGCTACACCTTC,CASRKTGANYGYTF
NA,TRBJ2-7,NA,TRBV5-1,TGCGCCAGCAGCGCAGGGTACTACGAGCAGTACTTC,CASSAGYYEQYF
TRBD1,TRBJ1-2,once,TRBV4-2,TGTGCCAGCAGCCAAGGGGGACAGGGGATTCACTATGGCTACACCTTC,CASSQGGQGIHYGYTF
NA,TRBJ1-1,NA,TRBV4-1,TGCGCCAGCAGCCAAGTTGGACTGAGCCGAGGGTCCCACACTGAAGCTTTCTTT,CASSQVGLSRGSHTEAFF
NA,TRBJ1-3,NA,TRBV5-4,TGTGCCAGCAGCTTGGCAGGCGGAAACACCATATATTTT,CASSLAGGNTIYF
TRBD2,TRBJ2-7,NA,TRBV6-5,TGTGCCAGCGCTTCTAGCGGGGAGTCCTACGAGCAGTACTTC,CASASSGESYEQYF
NA,TRBJ1-1,NA,TRBV19,TGTGCCAGTAGTGTAACTTCTCAAAGGACAGTGATGAACACTGAAGCTTTCTTT,CASSVTSQRTVMNTEAFF
TRBD1,TRBJ1-6,NA,TRBV19,TGTGCCAGCGTACAGGGGGTTGATTCACCCCTCCACTTT,CASVQGVDSPLHF
NA,TRBJ1-1,NA,TRBV6-5,TGTGCCAGCATGATCTCGGGGGGGACCACTGAAGCTTTCTTT,CASMISGGTTEAFF
TRBD2,TRBJ2-1,NA,TRBV7-9,TGTGCCAGCAGGCATTCGCCCGGGACTACAATATACAATGAGCAGTTCTTC,CASRHSPGTTIYNEQFF
NA,TRBJ1-2,once,TRBV4-3,TGCGCCAGCAGCCAAATCCGGGCGGGGTATGGCTACACCTTC,CASSQIRAGYGYTF
TRBD1,TRBJ1-6,NA,TRBV5-1,TGCGCCAGCAGCTCCTCCGGGACAGGCACTAATTCACCCCTCCACTTT,CASSSSGTGTNSPLHF